This is a list of T cell receptor beta chains from one sample in a study of cytomegalovirus exposure and HLA in healthy donors. The table came from immunoSEQ multiplex PCR; TCRdb's copy has only in-frame clones and leaves some out. In the table there are roughly 180,000 clones, around 80% of which are singletons. The sample taken for sequencing was PBMCs. Source of these receptors: a woman between 18 and 29 years old in good health and CMV-seronegative. Each CDR3 is given with its conserved first and last residue. D genes are given only for firm matches. Clone sizes are given selectively: once, few, many, or a class where the clone is expanded.

V	size	D	J	DNA	CDR3
TRBV7-9	.	TRBD1	TRBJ2-7	TGTGCCAGCAGCGTACAACGACAGGGGAACTACGAGCAGTACTTC	CASSVQRQGNYEQYF
TRBV11-2	.	.	TRBJ2-3	TGTGCCAGCAGCTTACGAGATACGCAGTATTTT	CASSLRDTQYF
TRBV28	.	.	TRBJ2-7	TGTGCCAGCAGTTTGTTGCACGGGGAGCAGTACTTC	CASSLLHGEQYF
TRBV28	once	TRBD2	TRBJ2-1	TGTGCCAGCAGTTCGCTAGCGGGAGGGCTTGACAATGAGCAGTTCTTC	CASSSLAGGLDNEQFF
TRBV19	once	.	TRBJ2-4	TGTGCCAGTACCCTCCAGGGCATTCAGTACTTC	CASTLQGIQYF
TRBV11-2	.	.	TRBJ2-5	TGTGCCAGCAGCAGACAGCAAGAGACCCAGTACTTC	CASSRQQETQYF
TRBV5-1	.	TRBD1	TRBJ1-1	TGCGCCAGCAGCTTGTTAGGGGGCGCCCTGAACACTGAAGCTTTCTTT	CASSLLGGALNTEAFF
TRBV6-5	.	.	TRBJ1-2	TGTGCCAGCAGTTACGCAACAGGGATAGATGGCTACACCTTC	CASSYATGIDGYTF
TRBV2	.	.	TRBJ2-2	TGTGCCACCAACGGGGTTACGGGCACCGGGGAGCTGTTTTTT	CATNGVTGTGELFF
TRBV28	.	TRBD2	TRBJ2-4	TGTGCCAGCAGCCTTAGCGGGAGGGCCGACATTCAGTACTTC	CASSLSGRADIQYF
TRBV7-9	.	TRBD2	TRBJ2-1	TGTGCCAGCAGCGCGACTAGCGGGCCCCCCTACAATGAGCAGTTCTTC	CASSATSGPPYNEQFF
TRBV4-2	.	TRBD2	TRBJ2-2	TGTGCCAGCAGCCAAGGCCTTTGGCGGGAGGCCGGGGAGCTGTTTTTT	CASSQGLWREAGELFF
TRBV7-9	once	.	TRBJ1-3	TGTGCCAGCAGGTTAACCGGAGGGACGAGCTCTGGAAACACCATATATTTT	CASRLTGGTSSGNTIYF
TRBV28	.	TRBD2	TRBJ2-1	TGTGCCAGCAGTTTAGGCAGCGGGAGTCTGGGTGAGCAGTTCTTC	CASSLGSGSLGEQFF
TRBV29-1	once	TRBD1	TRBJ1-2	TGCAGCGCGTCGACAGGGGATTACTATGGCTACACCTTC	CSASTGDYYGYTF
TRBV18	.	TRBD2	TRBJ2-7	TGTGCCAGCTCACCACCGCTGCCTAGCGGGGGGATCCCGGGATACGAGCAGTACTTC	CASSPPLPSGGIPGYEQYF
TRBV4-2	.	TRBD2	TRBJ2-7	TGTGCCAGCAGCCAAGTCAAGGGACTAGCGGGAGTGTTCCACGAGCAGTACTTC	CASSQVKGLAGVFHEQYF
TRBV4-1	.	.	TRBJ2-7	TGCGCCAGCAGCCAACACTCACAGGTCTACGAGCAGTACTTC	CASSQHSQVYEQYF
TRBV10-3	.	.	TRBJ2-7	TGTGCCATCAGTGAGTCTACAGCTGAAAGAGATGAGCAGTACTTC	CAISESTAERDEQYF
TRBV29-1	.	TRBD1	TRBJ2-7	TGCAGCGTTTGGACAGGGTGGGACGAGCAGTACTTC	CSVWTGWDEQYF